This entry lists 3 T cell receptor beta chains sequenced from one sample in a study of control samples from healthy donors and cancer patients. Assay used: immunoSEQ multiplex PCR; TCRdb lists only in-frame clones, some missing. Of 85,000 to 110,000 clones in the sample, about 89% were seen once. Material for sequencing was PBMCs. The receptors here all came from a man aged 55 to 70 with lung cancer.

This clone has only one observation. V usage is TRBV21-1 and J usage is TRBJ1-6; no DNA check was done on the table's D call, TRBD1. TRBV21-1 is assigned pseudogene status. There are 18 residues in the CDR3. The DNA for the CDR3 is TGTGCCAGCAGCAAGCTAATCCGAGACAGGCGGTATAATTCACCCCTCCACTTT. Its translation: CASSKLIRDRRYNSPLHF.

The genes are TRBV14 and TRBJ1-2; TRBD1 aligns across 7 bases. The CDR3 contains 15 residues. With V trimmed by 6 bases and J by 0 bases, 7 bases remained unmatched. CDR1 is SGHDN, CDR2 FVKESK, per germline. The CDR3: CASSRQGDANYGYTF. The DNA for the CDR3 is TGTGCCAGCAGTCGACAGGGTGATGCTAACTATGGCTACACCTTC.

The V gene is TRBV11-2, the J gene TRBJ1-3, with D maybe TRBD1 (5 bases). Germline CDR1 is SGHAT and CDR2 is FQNNGV. V was clipped by 2 bases and J by 6 bases, with 14 bases between them. The CDR3 has 15 residues. This chain's CDR3 is CASSLTRDSLNTIYF. The CDR3 DNA reads TGTGCCAGCAGCTTAACAAGGGACTCCTTAAACACCATATATTTT.